This entry describes one TCR beta chain. This sample was included in a study of blood T cell repertoires in COVID-19. As for the study in general: Sources were T cells, B-cell-depleted T cells, or PBMCs; the material itself was cDNA or gDNA.

The method was immunoSEQ multiplex PCR; TCRdb's version includes in-frame clones alone and lacks a portion of them. This sample has approximately 310,000 clones, with 80% to 90% found just once. Per the germline V gene, CDR1 is LNHDA and CDR2 is SQIVND (reference sequence). The CDR3 has 14 amino acids. The V gene lost 7 bases and the J gene lost 4 bases, with 14 bases spanning the gap. Ages ranged from 18 to 89 years, with residence in 24 US areas. The material sequenced was PBMCs or T cells enriched from blood (not recorded which). The clonotype originates from a man in his thirties or forties who had recovered from COVID-19. The rearrangement uses TRBV19 and TRBJ1-5; D gene ambiguous. CDR3 nucleotides: TGTGCCAGTACGCCAAATCTAATAAATCAGCCCCAGCATTTT. Amino acid sequence: CASTPNLINQPQHF.